This TCR beta chain was observed in a study of T-cell memory formation after mild COVID-19. Study-level findings and limits: Detection of some responders pre-infection suggested pre-existing cross-reactive memory T cells participated.

TCRdb re-called the 5' RACE reads with MiXCR, one entry per CDR3 protein. The sample holds under 300,000 distinct CDR3 sequences, around 8% seen once. As for this clonotype: Its target is not known.

Germline-derived CDR1 and CDR2 are SEHNR and FQNEAQ (reference sequence). V was cut by 5 bases and J by 5 bases, with 17 bases left in between. The CDR3 sequence is 15 residues long. This chain joins TRBV7-9 and TRBJ2-3; possibly TRBD2 for D (6 bases). The material sequenced was PBMCs or a T cell subset sorted from them (not recorded which). The receptor was isolated from a man between 18 and 35 years old who had mild COVID-19 (a few samples of this study predate the infection). Cell type and time point are not known. The CDR3 is CASSPRGAKKDTQYF. The CDR3 coding sequence is TGTGCCAGCAGCCCACGCGGGGCCAAGAAAGATACGCAGTATTTT.